This T cell receptor beta chain was captured in a study of siplizumab effects on memory and regulatory T cells. Remarks on this clone: Its antigen remains unknown.

CDR1 is SQVTM and CDR2 is ANQGSEA in the germline V gene. With 7 bases removed from V and 6 bases from J, the gap between germline ends came to 16 bases. This CDR3 contains 12 residues. Repertoires were generated with immunoSEQ multiplex PCR, while TCRdb's copy carries only in-frame clones and drops some. The sample gives some 97,000 clones, about 94% of which show up once; 1% to 1.5% is in the top ten. Whole-study results and caveats: Tregs proliferating in siplizumab cultures lacked confirmation of their suppressive function. Memory T cells appeared less diverse than naive cells, which seemed to contribute substantially to alloresponse.

The origin of this receptor is a human donor in good health. V is TRBV29-1 and J is TRBJ2-7, with a possible D match to TRBD1 (6 bases). The specimen was non-Treg CD4+ T cells sorted from blood. The DNA of the CDR3 is TGCAGCGCCGACAAGGACAGCAGCGAGCAGTACTTC. Translating it yields CSADKDSSEQYF.